This is a list of T cell receptor beta chains from one sample in a study of Ad26.COV2.S vaccination and SARS-CoV-2 variants. Clones were read by immunoSEQ multiplex PCR, and TCRdb kept only the in-frame ones, dropping some. The top ten clones hold around 11% of a sample with some 250,000 clones, 88% of them seen once. Material: peripheral blood, obtained in a trial of Ad26.COV2.S vaccine versus placebo. The receptors come from a person aged 18-60 years who received the Ad26.COV2.S COVID-19 vaccine or a placebo. Both conserved end residues are part of each CDR3. D genes are given only for firm matches. Clone sizes are given selectively: once, few, many, or a class where the clone is expanded.

TRBJ2-7,TRBD1,TRBV7-9,once,CASSLVHRDRAYEQYF,TGTGCCAGCAGCTTAGTCCACCGGGACAGGGCCTACGAGCAGTACTTC
TRBJ1-5,-,TRBV6-5,few,CASRVGVNQPQHF,TGTGCCAGCAGGGTGGGGGTCAATCAGCCCCAGCATTTT
TRBJ1-5,TRBD1,TRBV6-5,-,CASSRQGGDQPQHF,TGTGCCAGCAGTCGACAGGGAGGGGATCAGCCCCAGCATTTT
TRBJ2-7,-,TRBV4-1,-,CASSPSGQTPYEQYF,TGCGCCAGCAGCCCGTCGGGGCAGACACCCTACGAGCAGTACTTC
TRBJ2-5,-,TRBV19,-,CASSIGTDRETQYF,TGTGCCAGTAGTATAGGCACGGACCGGGAGACCCAGTACTTC
TRBJ2-7,TRBD1,TRBV10-3,-,CAISDPTGALYEQYF,TGTGCCATCAGCGACCCTACAGGGGCCCTCTACGAGCAGTACTTC
TRBJ1-6,-,TRBV6-1,-,CASSEAFRVVDSPLHF,TGTGCCAGCAGTGAAGCGTTCCGGGTGGTGGATTCACCCCTCCACTTT
TRBJ2-6,-,TRBV18,-,CASSPASGANVLTF,TGTGCCAGCTCACCCGCCTCTGGGGCCAACGTCCTGACTTTC
TRBJ1-1,-,TRBV7-6,-,CASSFTLMNTEAFF,TGTGCCAGCAGCTTCACATTAATGAACACTGAAGCTTTCTTT
TRBJ2-5,-,TRBV7-9,-,CASSPGTGGGETQYF,TGTGCCAGCAGCCCCGGGACGGGCGGTGGAGAGACCCAGTACTTC
TRBJ1-2,TRBD1,TRBV27,-,CASREDRDPDYGYTF,TGTGCCAGCAGAGAGGACAGGGATCCAGACTATGGCTACACCTTC
TRBJ1-1,-,TRBV7-3,-,CASSLFLNTEAFF,TGTGCCAGCAGCTTATTTTTGAACACTGAAGCTTTCTTT
TRBJ1-1,-,TRBV5-1,-,CASSRQLRDTNTEAFF,TGCGCCAGCAGCAGACAACTCCGGGACACGAACACTGAAGCTTTCTTT
TRBJ2-2,TRBD1,TRBV10-1,-,CASSEFDRTGAGELFF,TGCGCCAGCAGTGAGTTCGACCGTACAGGGGCCGGGGAGCTGTTTTTT
TRBJ2-7,-,TRBV6-5,-,CASSYRTQYEQYF,TGTGCCAGCAGTTACCGGACCCAGTACGAGCAGTACTTC
TRBJ2-7,TRBD2,TRBV7-2,-,CASSWGTSGLYEQYF,TGTGCCAGCAGCTGGGGGACTAGCGGACTGTACGAGCAGTACTTC
TRBJ1-4,-,TRBV18,-,CASSPQGEKLFF,TGTGCCAGCTCACCACAAGGTGAAAAACTGTTTTTT
TRBJ1-1,TRBD1,TRBV30,few,CASPGGSYTEAFF,TGTGCCTCCCCAGGGGGGAGTTACACTGAAGCTTTCTTT
TRBJ1-2,-,TRBV5-1,-,CASSLDRAARIYTF,TGCGCCAGCAGCTTGGATAGGGCTGCCCGAATCTACACCTTC
TRBJ2-5,-,TRBV3-1/TRBV3-2,-,CASSHGGMVGETQYF,TGTGCCAGCAGCCACGGGGGAATGGTGGGAGAGACCCAGTACTTC
TRBJ2-3,TRBD2,TRBV6-4,medium-sized,CASSDSSGGADTQYF,TGTGCCAGCAGTGACTCTAGCGGGGGGGCAGATACGCAGTATTTT
TRBJ2-5,-,TRBV7-3,-,CASSFQGGETQYF,TGTGCCAGCAGCTTCCAGGGCGGAGAGACCCAGTACTTC
TRBJ2-3,TRBD2,TRBV27,-,CASSLLAGGLSSTDTQYF,TGTGCCAGCAGTTTGCTAGCGGGGGGCCTCTCTAGCACAGATACGCAGTATTTT
TRBJ1-1,-,TRBV4-1,-,CASSQGTGGPTEAFF,TGCGCCAGCAGCCAAGGGACCGGGGGACCCACTGAAGCTTTCTTT
TRBJ1-2,TRBD1,TRBV4-2,-,CASSQTGGQDYGYTF,TGTGCCAGCAGCCAAACGGGGGGACAGGACTATGGCTACACCTTC
TRBJ1-3,TRBD1,TRBV6-5,-,CASSSSGTGFLYTIYF,TGTGCCAGCAGTTCTTCCGGGACAGGGTTTCTCTACACCATATATTTT
TRBJ2-2,-,TRBV27,few,CASSLEDSGFGGELFF,TGTGCCAGCAGTCTAGAGGACAGCGGTTTTGGCGGGGAGCTGTTTTTT
TRBJ1-2,-,TRBV4-1,-,CASSQEAFYGYTF,TGCGCCAGCAGCCAAGAAGCGTTCTATGGCTACACCTTC
TRBJ2-3,-,TRBV7-9,-,CASSLEGTDTQYF,TGTGCCAGCAGCTTAGAGGGCACAGATACGCAGTATTTT
TRBJ1-1,TRBD1,TRBV18,-,CASSRNQGGGTEAFF,TGTGCCAGCTCACGGAATCAGGGGGGCGGGACTGAAGCTTTCTTT
TRBJ1-2,-,TRBV6-5,-,CASRPGQNLDGYTF,TGTGCCAGCAGACCGGGACAAAACCTCGATGGCTACACCTTC
TRBJ1-6,TRBD1,TRBV30,-,CAWSGGQGSSSYNSPLHF,TGTGCCTGGAGTGGGGGACAGGGATCAAGCTCCTATAATTCACCCCTCCACTTT
TRBJ2-5,-,TRBV5-5,-,CASSLGTLLETQYF,TGTGCCAGCAGCTTGGGGACCCTTCTTGAGACCCAGTACTTC
TRBJ2-2,-,TRBV10-3,-,CAIEEGPNTGELFF,TGTGCCATCGAAGAGGGCCCGAACACCGGGGAGCTGTTTTTT
TRBJ1-1,-,TRBV6-6,-,CASSETNWAFF,TGTGCCAGCAGTGAAACGAACTGGGCTTTCTTT
TRBJ2-3,-,TRBV7-6,-,CASSLLVRAASTDTQYF,TGTGCCAGCAGCTTATTGGTCAGGGCGGCTAGCACAGATACGCAGTATTTT
TRBJ2-7,TRBD2,TRBV5-4,-,CASSRTSGSYEQYF,TGTGCCAGCAGTCGAACTAGCGGCTCCTACGAGCAGTACTTC
TRBJ2-6,TRBD1,TRBV28,-,CASSEQGSGANVLTF,TGTGCCAGCAGTGAACAGGGGTCTGGGGCCAACGTCCTGACTTTC
TRBJ1-2,-,TRBV6-5,-,CASQTVTNYGYTF,TGTGCCAGCCAAACGGTTACTAACTATGGCTACACCTTC
TRBJ1-2,TRBD1,TRBV5-6,-,CASSLAAGTGNGYTF,TGTGCCAGCAGCTTGGCTGCCGGGACAGGTAATGGCTACACCTTC
TRBJ2-7,TRBD2,TRBV27,-,CATKVGTSRSYEQYF,TGTGCCACCAAGGTCGGGACTAGCCGTTCCTACGAGCAGTACTTC
TRBJ2-2,TRBD2,TRBV5-1,-,CASRGGLHTGELFF,TGCGCCTCCCGGGGAGGGTTGCACACCGGGGAGCTGTTTTTT
TRBJ2-5,-,TRBV19,-,CASRKSGGVYQETQYF,TGTGCCAGTAGAAAATCGGGCGGGGTGTACCAAGAGACCCAGTACTTC
TRBJ1-1,-,TRBV10-3,-,CAISDRPNTEAFF,TGTGCCATCAGTGACAGGCCGAACACTGAAGCTTTCTTT